These T cell receptor beta chains were read from a single sample in a study of T-cell reconstitution after alpha-beta-depleted transplantation in children. Each CDR3 protein gets one entry after TCRdb re-called the PCR reads with MiXCR. There are a few hundred thousand distinct CDR3 sequences in the sample; around 25% occur only once, and 2.6% lies in the top ten. The specimen was PBMCs, collected before TCRalphabeta/CD19-depleted stem cell transplant. The receptor source for this set is a girl aged 2 to 9 with Fanconi anemia, due to receive a stem cell transplant. CDR3s include the opening cysteine and the closing phenylalanine or tryptophan. The D gene is left open where the match is weak. A clone size is listed for some rows: how often the clone was seen (once, few, many), or a class if it is expanded.

V	size	D	J	DNA	CDR3
TRBV25-1	few	-	TRBJ2-5	TGTGCCAGCAGTGAATTGGTGTACTCAGGGACCCAGTACTTC	CASSELVYSGTQYF
TRBV5-1	-	-	TRBJ2-7	TGCGCCAGCAGCTTGGGCCTAGCCATAGGGTACGAGCAGTACTTC	CASSLGLAIGYEQYF
TRBV29-1	-	-	TRBJ2-3	TGCAGCGTTAGCAGGGACACAGATACGCAGTATTTT	CSVSRDTDTQYF
TRBV11-2	-	TRBD1	TRBJ2-3	TGTGCCAGCAGCTGGGACAGGTACACAGGTACGCAGTATTTT	CASSWDRYTGTQYF
TRBV12-3/TRBV12-4	many	-	TRBJ2-1	TGTGCCAGCAGTGGGGGGGCCCACAATGAGCAGTTCTTC	CASSGGAHNEQFF
TRBV29-1	once	TRBD1	TRBJ2-1	TGCAGCTCCCGGGGACAGGGGTTCGATGAGCAGTTCTTC	CSSRGQGFDEQFF
TRBV29-1	-	TRBD1	TRBJ2-2	TGCAGCGTTACGCCCGGGACAGGGCCAACCGGGGAGCTGTTTTTT	CSVTPGTGPTGELFF
TRBV20-1	many	-	TRBJ1-1	TGCAGTGCTAGAGATCTCAGGACGGTGAACACTGAAGCTTTCTTT	CSARDLRTVNTEAFF
TRBV12-3/TRBV12-4	many	-	TRBJ2-2	TGTGCCAACAAACAAGGCACCGGGGAGCTGTTTTTT	CANKQGTGELFF
TRBV20-1	-	TRBD1	TRBJ2-1	TGCAGTGCAGAGGGACAGCTCAATGAGCAGTTCTTC	CSAEGQLNEQFF
TRBV12-3/TRBV12-4	few	-	TRBJ2-2	TGTGCCAGCAGCGCAACGAACACCGGGGAGCTGTTTTTT	CASSATNTGELFF
TRBV10-3	-	TRBD1	TRBJ2-2	TGTGCCATCAGTGAGTCCTTGACAGGGGGCCCCACCGGGGAGCTGTTTTTT	CAISESLTGGPTGELFF
TRBV7-9	-	-	TRBJ2-7	TGTGCCAGCACTTCACAGGGTACCTCCTACGAGCAGTACTTC	CASTSQGTSYEQYF
TRBV9	-	TRBD1	TRBJ2-7	TGTGCCAGCAGCGCGGGGACAGGGAACTACGAGCAGTACTTC	CASSAGTGNYEQYF
TRBV7-2	-	-	TRBJ2-7	TGTGCCAGCAGCTTAGAACTAGAATTCACGCAGTACTTC	CASSLELEFTQYF
TRBV15	few	-	TRBJ2-5	TGTGCCACCAGCAGAGATTTTAGTGGCCAAGAGACCCAGTACTTC	CATSRDFSGQETQYF
TRBV29-1	-	-	TRBJ2-3	TGCAGCGGCCGGACAGATACGCAGTATTTT	CSGRTDTQYF
TRBV7-2	-	-	TRBJ2-1	-	CASSVGPGTSTFF
TRBV11-1	-	TRBD2	TRBJ2-1	TGTGCCAGCAGCGCAAGACTAGCGGGAGGATTAAAGGGTGAGCAGTTCTTC	CASSARLAGGLKGEQFF
TRBV3-1	few	-	TRBJ2-1	TGTGCCAGCAGCCAAGAGCCTGGGCCCCACGATGAGCAGTTCTTC	CASSQEPGPHDEQFF
TRBV12-3/TRBV12-4	many	-	TRBJ2-7	TGTGCCAGCAGTTTTCTCGGGAGTCACGAGCAGTACTTC	CASSFLGSHEQYF
TRBV15	many	-	TRBJ2-3	TGTGCCACCAGCAGAGGTACTGTCAGCACAGATACGCAGTATTTT	CATSRGTVSTDTQYF
TRBV24-1	-	-	TRBJ2-4	TGTGCCACCAGTGATTTGAACAGCCTTAACATTCAGTACTTC	CATSDLNSLNIQYF
TRBV9	-	-	TRBJ2-3	TGTGCCAGCAGCGTCCGGGACACCACAGATACGCAGTATTTT	CASSVRDTTDTQYF
TRBV20-1	many	-	TRBJ2-3	TGCAGTGCTTTGGGGATAGACACAGATACGCAGTATTTT	CSALGIDTDTQYF
TRBV29-1	many	-	TRBJ2-7	TGCAGCGTTGAAGAGGGGCGAGGGTCCTACGAGCAGTACTTC	CSVEEGRGSYEQYF
TRBV10-3	many	TRBD2	TRBJ2-3	TGTGCCATCAGTGCTAGCGGGCCTCGCACAGATACGCAGTATTTT	CAISASGPRTDTQYF